One and the same sample provided the 14 T cell receptor beta chains below, sequenced in a study of CD8 T cells in Susac syndrome. An amount of RNA that ranged from about 0.45 to 1 ug was reverse transcribed with random hexamers. Each CDR3 protein is one row after TCRdb ran MiXCR on the immunoSEQ multiplex PCR reads. The sample consists of 140,000 to 150,000 distinct CDR3 sequences, approximately 93% of them appearing once. The source material was CD4+ T cells from PBMCs. The receptors here all came from a human donor in good health.

This clonotype has just one count. The chain carries TRBV25-1 and TRBJ1-5; a possible D gene is TRBD1 (5 bases). Trimming took 2 bases from V and 0 from J, leaving 20 bases between them. Germline values: CDR1 MGHDK, CDR2 SYGVNS. The CDR3 is made up of 19 amino acids. The CDR3 nucleotides read TGTGCCAGCAGTGAAGAGGGGCGGAGGGGACCTTATAGCAATCAGCCCCAGCATTTT. Its translation: CASSEEGRRGPYSNQPQHF.

This chain connects TRBV27 to TRBJ1-2; a possible D gene is TRBD1 (5 bases). In germline, CDR1 is MNHEY, CDR2 SMNVEV (reference sequence). Trimming took off 5 bases at V and 7 bases at J, with 20 bases between the two ends. The length of the CDR3 is 15 residues. The CDR3 nucleotides are TGTGCCAGCAGTCCACTCCAGGGAGGGACCTCTGGCTACACCTTC. Its protein product is CASSPLQGGTSGYTF.

The chain is built from TRBV27 and TRBJ2-7, with 14 positions matching TRBD2. This CDR3 spans 16 amino acids. Germline loops: CDR1 MNHEY, CDR2 SMNVEV (reference sequence). The junction had 3 bases not matched to a gene; V was cut back by 3 bases and J by 2 bases. CDR3 nucleotide sequence: TGTGCCAGCAGTTTTTGGGGACTAGCGGGGGCCTACGAGCAGTACTTC. This translates into CASSFWGLAGAYEQYF.

The rearrangement uses TRBV2 and TRBJ2-7; D may be TRBD1 (5 bases). Germline loops: CDR1 SNHLY, CDR2 FYNNEI. V was pared by 6 bases and J by 1 base, with 10 bases between. The CDR3 runs 13 residues. CDR3 in amino acids: CASRAAGSYEQYF. The CDR3 nucleotides are TGTGCCAGCAGAGCTGCAGGGTCCTACGAGCAGTACTTC.

The chain has TRBV6-4 and TRBJ2-2, with a tentative D call TRBD1 (6 bases). CDR1 and CDR2 from the germline V gene are MRHNA and SNTAGT. The CDR3 contains 14 residues. V was cut by 6 bases and J by 5 bases, with 13 bases left in between. This CDR3 is CASSGTTNTGELFF. CDR3 nucleotides: TGTGCCAGCAGCGGGACAACCAATACCGGGGAGCTGTTTTTT.

The CDR3 DNA reads as TGTGCCAGCAGCAGACCTCCAGAGGAGACCCAGTACTTC. It encodes CASSRPPEETQYF. This chain joins TRBV28 and TRBJ2-5; no clear D. V shed 6 bases and J shed 5 bases, with 13 bases lying between them. The germline CDR1 and CDR2 sequences are MDHEN and SYDVKM. CDR3 size: 13 residues.

The rearrangement joins TRBV28 to TRBJ2-7, with TRBD1 matching over 8 bases. Per the germline V gene, CDR1 is MDHEN and CDR2 is SYDVKM. This CDR3 has 16 amino acids. Trimming removed 3 bases from V and 2 bases from J; junction bases left unmatched: 9. CDR3 amino acids: CASSFPGGRNPYEQYF. The DNA of the CDR3 is TGTGCCAGCAGTTTCCCAGGGGGCCGGAATCCCTACGAGCAGTACTTC.

The V gene is TRBV15, the J gene TRBJ2-1; the match to TRBD1 covers 7 bases. V lost 0 bases, J lost 5 bases, and 4 bases stayed unmatched. CDR1 and CDR2 from the germline V gene are LNHNV and YYDKDF (reference sequence). This CDR3 contains 15 residues. CDR3 residues: CATSRDGQGDNEQFF. The CDR3 DNA reads as TGTGCCACCAGCAGAGATGGGCAGGGGGACAATGAGCAGTTCTTC.

This chain links TRBV4-2 with TRBJ2-3; D possibly corresponds to TRBD1 (5 bases). This CDR3 is 16 amino acids long. The germline V gene encodes CDR1 LGHNA and CDR2 YNFKEQ. The ends were cut back, 3 bases at V and 3 bases at J, with 16 bases in the middle. CDR3 region: CASSHLTEPRTDTQYF. CDR3 in DNA: TGTGCCAGCAGCCACCTGACAGAGCCGCGGACAGATACGCAGTATTTT.

The chain recombines TRBV5-1 with TRBJ2-1; 8 nucleotides align to TRBD2. With V trimmed by 2 bases and J by 3 bases, 7 bases remained unmatched. The CDR3 length is 16 residues. From germline, CDR1 is SGHRS and CDR2 YFSETQ. CDR3 amino acids: CASSLAGAKLYNEQFF. CDR3 nucleotides: TGCGCCAGCAGCTTAGCGGGGGCGAAGCTCTACAATGAGCAGTTCTTC.

The chain joins TRBV7-8 to TRBJ2-5; D not certain. V dropped 2 bases and J dropped 5 bases, with 3 bases sitting between them. The CDR3 spans 11 residues. CDR1 SGHVS and CDR2 FQNEAQ come from the germline V gene. DNA of the CDR3: TGTGCCAGCAGCTTAATGGAGACCCAGTACTTC. Its translation is CASSLMETQYF.

This sequence joins TRBV20-1 and TRBJ1-5; D may be TRBD1 (5 bases). The CDR3 covers 18 residues. Looked up from germline, CDR1 is DFQATT and CDR2 is SNEGSKA (reference sequence). Trimming cost V 3 bases and J 0 bases, with 21 bases left between them. The CDR3 region has the DNA TGCAGTGCTAGGGCATACTTTACAGGCACCATTAGCAATCAGCCCCAGCATTTT. This gives the protein CSARAYFTGTISNQPQHF.

The chain uses TRBV5-1 and TRBJ2-5; 10 positions agree with TRBD1. V dropped 3 bases and J dropped 2; count of bases not matched to a gene: 7. Per the germline V gene, CDR1 is SGHRS and CDR2 is YFSETQ. The CDR3 consists of 16 residues. CDR3 DNA sequence: TGCGCCAGCAGCTCATCCAGGACAGGGGGGCAAGAGACCCAGTACTTC. Encoded protein: CASSSSRTGGQETQYF.

The chain is built from TRBV30 and TRBJ1-4; the D gene is possibly TRBD1 (6 bases). V was trimmed by 7 bases and J by 5 bases, leaving 11 bases between them. The germline CDR1 and CDR2 sequences are GTSNPN and SVGIG (reference sequence). CDR3 length equals 12 residues. The CDR3 DNA is TGTGCCTTAGGGGGGTTCAATGAAAAACTGTTTTTT. Translation gives CALGGFNEKLFF.